The clone carrying this T cell receptor beta chain was detected ten times or more. V gave up 7 bases and J gave up 1 base, with 8 bases separating them. Germline CDR1 and CDR2: MNHNS and SASEGT. The CDR3 contains 14 residues. This record belongs to a study of glioma-infiltrating T cells. Using RNA template, CDR3s of TCR alpha and beta were amplified with iRepertoire arm-PCR. From the multiplex PCR reads, TCRdb called clonotypes with MiXCR, one entry per CDR3 protein. The table has under 130,000 distinct CDR3 sequences, about 30% seen once; the top ten hold about 40%. The sequenced sample consisted of glioma tissue, nonneoplastic brain tissue, or PBMCs (not recorded which). The genes are TRBV6-1 and TRBJ2-6; TRBD1 might be the D (6 bases). The TCR comes from a human donor with low-grade glioma or glioblastoma, undergoing nonglioma brain surgery, or in good health (not recorded which). In DNA, the CDR3 is TGTGCCAGCAAACAGGGTTCTGGGGCCAACGTCCTGACTTTC. This codes for CASKQGSGANVLTF.